A single sample is the source of the 8 T cell receptor beta chains below, sequenced in a study of vaccination effects on CD4 cells after COVID-19. Antigen-specific CD4+ T cells were expanded with viral peptide pools in the ViraFEST assay before sequencing. The authors isolated CD4+ T cells after about eleven days of culture. Participants each got two BNT162b2 or mRNA-1273 vaccine doses. Which antigens these TCRs recognize remains unknown. Here immunoSEQ multiplex PCR was the method, and the copy in TCRdb shows in-frame clones only, minus some. The sample has 27,000 or so clones; roughly 80% are singletons. The sequencing here drew on CD4+ T cells from PBMCs cultured with HCoV-NL63 spike peptides, taken after COVID-19 vaccination. These receptors were obtained from a human donor who received a COVID-19 vaccine. Some clones in this sample may be carry-over from other donors' samples.

V usage is TRBV2 and J usage is TRBJ1-1; unclear D gene. The CDR3 extends over 13 amino acids. Between the trimmed V and J ends, which lost 6 bases and 2 bases, there was a span of 10 bases. In germline, CDR1 is SNHLY, CDR2 FYNNEI. This chain's CDR3 is CASRAGLNTEAFF. Here the CDR3 DNA reads TGTGCCAGCAGAGCGGGCCTCAACACTGAAGCTTTCTTT.

This clone is labeled as medium-sized (0.01 to 0.1%). J is TRBJ2-7 and V is TRBV23-1; D uncertain. TRBV23-1 qualifies as an ORF whose function is uncertain. V lost 8 bases and J 6 bases, leaving 11 bases between the germline ends. This CDR3 spans 11 amino acids. CDR3 in amino acids: CASRSYGEQYV. The CDR3 DNA follows: TGCGCCAGCCGGTCGTATGGCGAGCAGTACGTC.

This chain uses TRBV16 with TRBJ2-1, with TRBD1 matching over 8 bases. J was trimmed by 8 bases and V by 3 bases; bases with no gene match: 3. The length of the CDR3 is 13 residues. In germline, CDR1 is KGHSY, CDR2 FQNENV. This chain's CDR3 is CASSQDREDEQFF. The DNA of the CDR3 is TGTGCCAGCAGCCAGGACAGGGAGGATGAGCAGTTCTTC.

This clone was seen once. The gene calls are TRBV7-3 and TRBJ1-2, with TRBD1 as a possible D gene (6 bases). CDR3 length: 13 residues. The V gene lost 5 bases and the J gene lost 8 bases, with 15 bases spanning the gap. In germline, CDR1 is SGHTA, CDR2 FQGTGA. The CDR3 coding sequence is TGTGCCAGCAGCCTAGGAAGGGGGTACGGCTACACCTTC. Translated, it gives CASSLGRGYGYTF.

V gene TRBV2 combines with J gene TRBJ1-6; tentatively, D is TRBD1 (5 bases). The CDR3 runs to 14 residues. Trimming shortened V by 4 bases and J by 3 bases, and 7 bases separated the two germline ends. From germline, CDR1 is SNHLY and CDR2 FYNNEI. The CDR3 bases are TGTGCCAGCAGTGGGACACTCTATAATTCACCCCTCCACTTT. Translated, it gives CASSGTLYNSPLHF.

V is TRBV12-3 or TRBV12-4 and J is TRBJ2-1; D is undetermined. Between the trimmed V and J ends, which lost 6 bases and 12 bases, there was a span of 15 bases. The CDR3 totals 12 residues. The CDR3 DNA sequence: TGTGCCAGCAGCCCACCGACATTTTTGCAGTTCTTC. Amino acids: CASSPPTFLQFF.

In this sample, this clone turned up a few times. V usage is TRBV3-1 (or the pseudogene TRBV3-2) and J usage is TRBJ1-2; D gene ambiguous. The CDR3 has 14 amino acids. Germline V gene sequence: CDR1 LGHDT, CDR2 YNNKEL (reference sequence). Trimming pared 0 bases from V and 4 bases from J, leaving 9 bases between. The CDR3 coding sequence is TGTGCCAGCAGCCAAGATAGAGGCCCCTATGGCTACACCTTC. Its protein product is CASSQDRGPYGYTF.

The CDR3 DNA is TGTGCCAGCAGCTTGGCGGGGAGTCAGACCCAGTACTTC. It codes for CASSLAGSQTQYF. The chain couples TRBV5-4 to TRBJ2-5; a possible D gene is TRBD2 (5 bases). V was pared by 0 bases and J by 6 bases, with 9 bases between. Germline CDR1 SGHNT, CDR2 YYREEE (reference sequence). The CDR3 contains 13 residues.